This T cell receptor beta chain derives from a study of cytomegalovirus exposure and HLA in healthy donors. Researchers ran the PCR with 60 Vbeta and 13 Jbeta primers. The method was immunoSEQ multiplex PCR; TCRdb's version includes in-frame clones alone and lacks a portion of them. The sample shows around 140,000 clones, roughly 77% of them seen only once. Whereas donors were nominally healthy upon sampling, unrecorded immune exposures were probable. The origin of this receptor is a male donor in good health and CMV-seronegative. Material for sequencing was PBMCs.

CDR3 coding DNA: TGTGCCAGCAAGGGACTGTCAGGAGGGGAGCTGTTTTTT. Its translation is CASKGLSGGELFF. The chain employs TRBV11-2 and TRBJ2-2, with a weak D call TRBD2 (6 bases). Trimming pared 7 bases from V and 8 bases from J, leaving 14 bases between. Germline values: CDR1 SGHAT, CDR2 FQNNGV. The CDR3 sequence is 13 residues long.